A single sample is the source of the 30 T cell receptor beta chains below, sequenced in a study of OX40 agonist ivuxolimab in advanced cancers. Produced via immunoSEQ multiplex PCR; TCRdb's table is partial and in-frame only. The sample carries 53,000 or so clones, roughly 80% recorded once. The material was CD4+ or CD8+ T cells sorted from blood, obtained in a trial of the OX40 agonist ivuxolimab. These receptors originate from an adult with an advanced solid tumor such as melanoma, head and neck, liver or kidney cancer.

This chain uses TRBV7-2 with TRBJ1-2, with TRBD1 identical over 10 bases. The V and J ends lost 1 base and 8 bases, in that order; junction bases with no gene match: 7. Germline CDR1 is SGHTA and CDR2 is FQGNSA. This CDR3 has 15 residues. Here the CDR3 reads CASSLDSGTGDGYTF. CDR3 nucleotides: TGTGCCAGCAGCTTAGACTCCGGGACAGGGGACGGCTACACCTTC.

This chain joins TRBV4-2 and TRBJ1-3; D gene uncertain. This CDR3 has 13 residues. Deletions cut 5 bases from V and 0 bases from J, with 5 bases between. Germline V gene sequence: CDR1 LGHNA, CDR2 YNFKEQ. CDR3 nucleotide sequence: TGTGCCAGCAGCATTAGCTCTGGAAACACCATATATTTT. This gives the protein CASSISSGNTIYF.

This clone was observed a handful of times. The V and J genes are TRBV28 and TRBJ1-1; TRBD1 might be the D (6 bases). Trimming took off 6 bases at V and 2 bases at J, with 13 bases between the two ends. Germline V gene lookup returns CDR1 MDHEN and CDR2 SYDVKM. This CDR3 is 14 amino acids long. The CDR3 here is CASSPGGGNTEAFF. The CDR3 bases are TGTGCCAGCAGCCCGGGGGGGGGCAACACTGAAGCTTTCTTT.

The chain employs TRBV28 and TRBJ1-2; 9 bases agree with TRBD1. Trimming took 10 bases from V and 4 from J; bases not matched to a gene: 7. Germline lookup yields CDR1 MDHEN and CDR2 SYDVKM. This CDR3 comprises 13 residues. CDR3 loop: CATETGGTYGYTF. DNA for the CDR3: TGTGCCACCGAGACAGGGGGGACCTATGGCTACACCTTC.

This clone was seen a handful of times. J is TRBJ2-3 and V is TRBV6-1, with D maybe TRBD1 (5 bases). The CDR3 runs 13 residues. From germline, CDR1 is MNHNS and CDR2 SASEGT. The V and J ends lost 3 bases and 6 bases respectively, with 10 bases between them. CDR3 DNA sequence: TGTGCCAGCAGTGATGCAGGGCAGGATACGCAGTATTTT. Its protein product is CASSDAGQDTQYF.

This clone ranks as large. In DNA, the CDR3 is TGTGCCAGCAGCTTATTCGGGACAGCCGGAAACGAGCAGTACTTC. Translation: CASSLFGTAGNEQYF. This chain links TRBV7-3 with TRBJ2-7; 7 nucleotides agree with TRBD1. J lost 5 bases, V lost 2 bases, and 9 bases had no gene match. The CDR3 consists of 15 residues. Germline CDR1 reads SGHTA; CDR2 reads FQGTGA.

The V call is TRBV18, the J call TRBJ2-1; 9 nucleotides agree with TRBD2. This CDR3 comprises 17 residues. Germline lookup yields CDR1 KGHSH and CDR2 LQKENI. Trimming removed 2 bases from V and 7 bases from J; junction bases left unmatched: 12. CDR3 loop: CASSPDSPAGGRNEQFF. The CDR3 bases are TGTGCCAGCTCACCAGATTCCCCAGCGGGAGGAAGGAATGAGCAGTTCTTC.

CDR3 nucleotides: TGTGCCAGCAGCGTGCGGGGCTTTGGGTCAGATACGCAGTATTTT. Amino acids: CASSVRGFGSDTQYF. V usage is TRBV9 and J usage is TRBJ2-3; a weak D match, TRBD2 (6 bases). This CDR3 contains 15 residues. Deletions cut 2 bases from V and 4 bases from J, with 14 bases between. From germline, CDR1 is SGDLS and CDR2 YYNGEE.

The chain combines TRBV28 with TRBJ1-2; 8 nucleotides line up with TRBD1. Germline CDR1 MDHEN, CDR2 SYDVKM. With V trimmed by 6 bases and J by 10 bases, 7 bases remained unmatched. The CDR3 has 12 amino acids. The CDR3 sequence is CASRPGQGDYTF. DNA for the CDR3: TGTGCCAGCAGACCCGGACAGGGCGACTACACCTTC.

V and J are TRBV11-2 and TRBJ2-7, with TRBD2 identical over 10 bases. The CDR3 consists of 14 residues. The germline V gene has CDR1 SGHAT and CDR2 FQNNGV. Unmatched junction bases numbered 4, after V lost 6 bases and J lost 2 bases. In DNA, the CDR3 is TGTGCCAGCAGACCGGGACTAGCGACCTACGAGCAGTACTTC. It yields the protein CASRPGLATYEQYF. The full variable domain, completed using reference TRBV11-2 and TRBJ2-7, is EAGVAQSPRYKIIEKRQSVAFWCNPISGHATLYWYQQILGQGPKLLIQFQNNGVVDDSQLPKDRFSAERLKGVDSTLKIQPAKLEDSAVYLCASRPGLATYEQYFGPGTRLTVT.

Within the sample, this clone is medium-sized. The V call is TRBV29-1, the J call TRBJ1-5, with D unresolved. CDR1 and CDR2 from the germline V gene are SQVTM and ANQGSEA. CDR3 length: 13 amino acids. Trimming pared 5 bases from V and 3 bases from J, leaving 11 bases between. The CDR3 protein is CSVTDGPNQPQHF. The DNA of the CDR3 is TGCAGCGTTACCGACGGCCCCAATCAGCCCCAGCATTTT. Looking up the rest from reference TRBV29-1 and TRBJ1-5 gives the full variable domain: SAVISQKPSRDICQRGTSLTIQCQVDSQVTMMFWYRQQPGQSLTLIATANQGSEATYESGFVIDKFPISRPNLTFSTLTVSNMSPEDSSIYLCSVTDGPNQPQHFGDGTRLSIL.

The chain recombines TRBV9 with TRBJ2-1; 12 bases match TRBD1. CDR1 is SGDLS and CDR2 is YYNGEE in the germline V gene. This CDR3 is 15 amino acids long. V lost 2 bases to trimming and J lost 7 bases; unmatched junction nucleotides: 4. CDR3 residues: CASSVGQGARNEQFF. The CDR3 bases are TGTGCCAGCAGCGTGGGACAGGGGGCGCGGAATGAGCAGTTCTTC.

The V gene is TRBV29-1, the J gene TRBJ2-4; D may correspond to TRBD1 or TRBD2 (5 bases each). The CDR3 contains 14 residues. From germline, CDR1 is SQVTM and CDR2 ANQGSEA. V shed 6 bases and J shed 8 bases, with 20 bases lying between them. This CDR3 is CSVAGALPDHIQYF. The CDR3 DNA reads TGCAGCGTAGCCGGGGCCCTCCCCGATCACATTCAGTACTTC.

This chain links TRBV5-1 with TRBJ2-3; 7 nucleotides align to TRBD1. J was trimmed by 4 bases and V by 0 bases; bases with no gene match: 5. CDR1 is SGHRS and CDR2 is YFSETQ in the germline V gene. This CDR3 spans 15 amino acids. The CDR3 sequence is CASSLEGGLPDTQYF. CDR3 nucleotide sequence: TGCGCCAGCAGCTTGGAAGGGGGCCTCCCAGATACGCAGTATTTT.

The V and J genes are TRBV6-6 and TRBJ2-7; 9 bases agree with TRBD2. The CDR3 has 13 residues. V gave up 7 bases and J gave up 6 bases; unmatched junction bases: 7. The germline gives CDR1 MNHNY, CDR2 SVGAGI (reference sequence). The CDR3 sequence: CASNWREGGEQYF. The DNA of the CDR3 is TGTGCCAGCAATTGGCGGGAGGGCGGCGAGCAGTACTTC.

CDR3 DNA: TGTGCCAGCAGTGAAAGGCGGGCGGTCTCCTACAATGAGCAGTTCTTC. The encoded protein is CASSERRAVSYNEQFF. The chain joins TRBV6-1 to TRBJ2-1; possible D gene TRBD2, 5 bases. This CDR3 has 16 residues. The V and J ends lost 2 bases and 0 bases respectively, with 11 bases between them. CDR1 is MNHNS, CDR2 SASEGT, per germline.

The rearrangement uses TRBV5-4 and TRBJ1-3; D is unresolved. V lost 0 bases and J lost 4, with 8 bases in between. This CDR3 contains 14 residues. Germline values: CDR1 SGHNT, CDR2 YYREEE (reference sequence). This CDR3 reads CASSLGVGGNTIYF. The CDR3 DNA follows: TGTGCCAGCAGCTTGGGGGTCGGAGGAAACACCATATATTTT.

The chain employs TRBV7-9 and TRBJ2-7; TRBD2 agrees at 7 bases. Germline assignment: CDR1 SEHNR and CDR2 FQNEAQ (reference sequence). The CDR3 consists of 13 residues. J was trimmed by 4 bases and V by 5 bases; bases with no gene match: 5. This chain's CDR3 is CASSPGLVYEQYF. The CDR3 DNA is TGTGCCAGCAGCCCCGGACTAGTTTACGAGCAGTACTTC. The full variable domain, rest sourced from reference TRBV7-9 and TRBJ2-7, is DTGVSQNPRHKITKRGQNVTFRCDPISEHNRLYWYRQTLGQGPEFLTYFQNEAQLEKSRLLSDRFSAERPKGSFSTLEIQRTEQGDSAMYLCASSPGLVYEQYFGPGTRLTVT.

The chain joins TRBV11-2 to TRBJ2-1, with D uncertain. The CDR3 runs to 14 residues. The V and J ends lost 5 bases and 7 bases respectively, with 15 bases between them. Per the germline V gene, CDR1 is SGHAT and CDR2 is FQNNGV. This CDR3 reads CASSNRNLGNEQFF. In nucleotides, the CDR3 is TGTGCCAGCAGCAACCGGAACCTTGGGAATGAGCAGTTCTTC.

This clone was seen only a few times. The V call is TRBV30, the J call TRBJ1-5; D uncertain. The germline V gene encodes CDR1 GTSNPN and CDR2 SVGIG (reference sequence). V shed 0 bases and J shed 7 bases, with 13 bases lying between them. The CDR3 consists of 14 residues. CDR3: CAWSVGGLGQPQHF. The CDR3 region has the DNA TGTGCCTGGAGTGTAGGAGGCCTAGGACAGCCCCAGCATTTT.

This rearrangement joins TRBV5-1 to TRBJ1-6; no clear D. This CDR3 spans 15 amino acids. In germline, CDR1 is SGHRS, CDR2 YFSETQ. The ends were cut back, 4 bases at V and 7 bases at J, with 15 bases in the middle. The CDR3 reads CASSPPGGQNSPLHF. CDR3 bases: TGCGCCAGCAGCCCGCCAGGTGGTCAAAATTCACCCCTCCACTTT.

The gene calls are TRBV6-1 and TRBJ2-2; D unclear. V was cut by 6 bases and J by 0 bases, with 11 bases left in between. Germline V gives CDR1 MNHNS, CDR2 SASEGT. This CDR3 is built from 15 residues. CDR3 region: CASSMSRANTGELFF. The DNA of the CDR3 is TGTGCCAGCAGCATGAGCCGAGCGAACACCGGGGAGCTGTTTTTT.

V and J are TRBV6-5 and TRBJ2-7; D not certain. With 2 bases removed from V and 6 bases from J, the gap between germline ends came to 11 bases. The CDR3 has 13 amino acids. Germline V gives CDR1 MNHEY, CDR2 SVGAGI. CDR3 DNA sequence: TGTGCCAGCAGTTACGAGGTGGCCGCCGAGCAGTACTTC. Translation gives CASSYEVAAEQYF.

The table lists this clone with a count of one. In nucleotides, the CDR3 is TGTGCCAGCAGAAATGGGAACACCGGGGAGCTGTTTTTT. Translated, it gives CASRNGNTGELFF. This chain uses TRBV28 with TRBJ2-2; D call uncertain. Trimming left V 6 bases short and J 1 base short, with 6 bases between. This CDR3 is 13 amino acids long. Looked up from germline, CDR1 is MDHEN and CDR2 is SYDVKM.

This clone has only one observation. The V gene is TRBV10-3, the J gene TRBJ2-1; D not resolved. The V gene's germline CDR1 is ENHRY and CDR2 SYGVKD. There are 13 residues in the CDR3. V was trimmed by 3 bases and J by 8 bases, leaving 11 bases between them. CDR3 bases: TGTGCCATCAGTGATGTCGCCTGGGATGAGCAGTTCTTC. Translating gives CAISDVAWDEQFF.

The rearrangement uses TRBV5-1 and TRBJ2-1; 7 bases are a match to TRBD1. The CDR3 contains 15 residues. The V and J ends lost 4 bases and 1 base, in that order; junction bases with no gene match: 5. CDR1 is SGHRS and CDR2 is YFSETQ in the germline V gene. CDR3 bases: TGCGCCAGCAGCCCCCAGACAGGGTCCTACAATGAGCAGTTCTTC. This gives the protein CASSPQTGSYNEQFF.

This rearrangement joins TRBV18 to TRBJ1-3; D not certain. V lost 4 bases, J lost 0 bases, and 7 bases lay in between. CDR1 is KGHSH, CDR2 LQKENI, per germline. CDR3 size: 14 residues. CDR3 DNA sequence: TGTGCCAGCTCACTCACTGACTCTGGAAACACCATATATTTT. Translation gives CASSLTDSGNTIYF.

This chain links TRBV7-2 with TRBJ2-1, with 7 nucleotides matching TRBD2. CDR3 length: 16 amino acids. Germline loops: CDR1 SGHTA, CDR2 FQGNSA. Trimming took 0 bases from V and 4 from J; bases not matched to a gene: 6. In nucleotides, the CDR3 is TGTGCCAGCAGCTTAGCCGGCGGGAGCGGGTACAATGAGCAGTTCTTC. Translating gives CASSLAGGSGYNEQFF.

The CDR3 DNA reads TGTGCCAGCAGCTTGAAGGGGGAAGAGACCCAGTACTTC. This translates into CASSLKGEETQYF. This rearrangement joins TRBV5-6 to TRBJ2-5; D perhaps matches TRBD1 (6 bases). V was clipped by 1 base and J by 3 bases, with 7 bases between them. The length of the CDR3 is 13 residues. Germline CDR1 reads SGHDT; CDR2 reads YYEEEE.

This sequence joins TRBV28 and TRBJ1-6; maybe TRBD1 (6 bases). The V end lost 1 base, the J end lost 9 bases, and 13 bases lay between the germline ends. CDR3 length equals 15 residues. Germline CDR1 and CDR2: MDHEN and SYDVKM. The DNA of the CDR3 is TGTGCCAGCAGTTTATCAGGGGTCGGCCGTTCACCCCTCCACTTT. It codes for CASSLSGVGRSPLHF.